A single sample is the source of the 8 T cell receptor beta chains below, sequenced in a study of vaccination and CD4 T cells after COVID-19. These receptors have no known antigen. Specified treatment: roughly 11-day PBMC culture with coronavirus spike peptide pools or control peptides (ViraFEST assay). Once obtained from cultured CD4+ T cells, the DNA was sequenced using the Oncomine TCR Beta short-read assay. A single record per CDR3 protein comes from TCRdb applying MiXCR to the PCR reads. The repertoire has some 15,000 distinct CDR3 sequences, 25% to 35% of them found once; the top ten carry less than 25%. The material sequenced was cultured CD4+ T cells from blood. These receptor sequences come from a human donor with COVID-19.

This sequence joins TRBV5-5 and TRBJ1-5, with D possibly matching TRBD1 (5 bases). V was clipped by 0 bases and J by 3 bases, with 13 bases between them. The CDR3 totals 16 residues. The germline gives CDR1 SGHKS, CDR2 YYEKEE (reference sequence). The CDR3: CASSLEMAGTNQPQHF. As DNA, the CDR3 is TGTGCCAGCAGCTTGGAAATGGCAGGGACCAATCAGCCCCAGCATTTT.

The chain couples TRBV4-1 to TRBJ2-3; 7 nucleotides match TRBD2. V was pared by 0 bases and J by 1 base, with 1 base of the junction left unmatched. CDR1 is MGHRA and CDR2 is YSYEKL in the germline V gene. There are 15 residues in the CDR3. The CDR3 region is CASSQDLAGTDTQYF. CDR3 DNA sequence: TGCGCCAGCAGCCAAGATCTAGCGGGCACAGATACGCAGTATTTT.

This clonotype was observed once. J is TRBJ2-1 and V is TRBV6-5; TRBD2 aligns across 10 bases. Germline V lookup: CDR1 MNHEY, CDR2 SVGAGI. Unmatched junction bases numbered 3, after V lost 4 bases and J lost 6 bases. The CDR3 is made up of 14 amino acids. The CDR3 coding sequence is TGTGCCAGCAGTTCTAGGACTAGCGGCAATGAGCAGTTCTTC. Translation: CASSSRTSGNEQFF.

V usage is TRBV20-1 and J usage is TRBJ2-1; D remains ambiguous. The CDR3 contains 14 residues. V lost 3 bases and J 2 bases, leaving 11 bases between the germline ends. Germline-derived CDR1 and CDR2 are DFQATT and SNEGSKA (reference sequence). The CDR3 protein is CSASGPTTYNEQFF. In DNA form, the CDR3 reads TGCAGTGCTAGTGGGCCCACAACCTACAATGAGCAGTTCTTC.

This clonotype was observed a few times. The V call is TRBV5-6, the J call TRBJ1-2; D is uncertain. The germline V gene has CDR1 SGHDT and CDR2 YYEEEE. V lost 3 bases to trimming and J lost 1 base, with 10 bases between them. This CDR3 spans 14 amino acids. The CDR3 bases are TGTGCCAGCAGCTCCGCGCGAAATAACTATGGCTACACCTTC. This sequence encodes CASSSARNNYGYTF.

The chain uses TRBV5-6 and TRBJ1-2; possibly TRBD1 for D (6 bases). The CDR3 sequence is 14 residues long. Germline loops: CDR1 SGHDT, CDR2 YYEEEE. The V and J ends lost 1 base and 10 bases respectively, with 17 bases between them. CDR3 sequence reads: CASSLLGTGRPYTF. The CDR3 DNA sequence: TGTGCCAGCAGCTTGCTGGGAACAGGGAGGCCCTACACCTTC.

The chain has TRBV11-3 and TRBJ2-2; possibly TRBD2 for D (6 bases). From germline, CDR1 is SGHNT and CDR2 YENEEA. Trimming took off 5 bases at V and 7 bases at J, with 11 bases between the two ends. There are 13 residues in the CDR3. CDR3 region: CASSRGGSGELFF. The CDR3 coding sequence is TGTGCCAGCAGCCGCGGAGGGAGCGGGGAGCTGTTTTTT.

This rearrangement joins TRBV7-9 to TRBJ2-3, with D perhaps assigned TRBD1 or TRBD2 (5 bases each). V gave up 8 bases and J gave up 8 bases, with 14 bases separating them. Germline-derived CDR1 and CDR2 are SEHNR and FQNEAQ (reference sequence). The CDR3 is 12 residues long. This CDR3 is CASDDVGTTQYF. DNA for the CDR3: TGTGCCAGCGATGATGTGGGGACTACGCAGTATTTT.